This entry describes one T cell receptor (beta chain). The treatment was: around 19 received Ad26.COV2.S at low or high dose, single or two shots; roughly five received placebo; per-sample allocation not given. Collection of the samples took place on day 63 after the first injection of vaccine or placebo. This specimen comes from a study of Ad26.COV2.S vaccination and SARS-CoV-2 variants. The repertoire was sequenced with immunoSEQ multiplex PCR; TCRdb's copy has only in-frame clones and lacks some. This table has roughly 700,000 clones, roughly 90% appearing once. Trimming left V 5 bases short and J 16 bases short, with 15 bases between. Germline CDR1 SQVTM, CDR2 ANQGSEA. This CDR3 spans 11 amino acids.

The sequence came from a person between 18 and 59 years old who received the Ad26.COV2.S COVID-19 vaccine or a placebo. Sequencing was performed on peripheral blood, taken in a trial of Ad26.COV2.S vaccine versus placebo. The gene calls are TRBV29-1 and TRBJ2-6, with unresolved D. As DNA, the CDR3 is TGCAGCGTTCTTCAGGCTACGGCGCTGACTTTC. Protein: CSVLQATALTF.